This T cell receptor beta chain was profiled in a study of Graves' ophthalmopathy and Graves' hyperthyroidism. Among the exclusions were patients with other autoimmune diseases, uncontrolled infections, pregnancy or lactation. Diagnosis used clinical symptoms, serum thyroxine, TRAb, thyroid ultrasound and orbital computed tomography. The PBMCs were taken from around 9 ml of fresh peripheral blood. Scientists amplified the TCR beta CDR3 regions from RNA transcripts. A first-round RT-PCR used HTBI primers, followed by a second-round multiplex PCR. TCRdb analysed the multiplex PCR reads with MiXCR anew, one entry per CDR3 protein. The sample carries fewer than 600,000 distinct CDR3 sequences, over 13% recorded once. Germline V gives CDR1 MNHNS, CDR2 SASEGT. Trimming took 6 bases from V and 6 from J, leaving 14 bases between them. The CDR3 covers 13 residues. Whole-study results and caveats: Sensitivity of approximately 88% and specificity of about 84% were achieved when a 13-signature model separated ophthalmopathy from stable hyperthyroidism.

In its sample, this clonotype was seen many times. What it binds is unknown. The receptor was isolated from a woman aged 30 to 39 with Graves' ophthalmopathy. The chain recombines TRBV6-1 with TRBJ1-2; D remains unclear. The source material was blood. CDR3 residues: CASRNPGGDGYTF. CDR3 sequence (DNA): TGTGCCAGCAGGAACCCAGGCGGGGATGGCTACACCTTC.